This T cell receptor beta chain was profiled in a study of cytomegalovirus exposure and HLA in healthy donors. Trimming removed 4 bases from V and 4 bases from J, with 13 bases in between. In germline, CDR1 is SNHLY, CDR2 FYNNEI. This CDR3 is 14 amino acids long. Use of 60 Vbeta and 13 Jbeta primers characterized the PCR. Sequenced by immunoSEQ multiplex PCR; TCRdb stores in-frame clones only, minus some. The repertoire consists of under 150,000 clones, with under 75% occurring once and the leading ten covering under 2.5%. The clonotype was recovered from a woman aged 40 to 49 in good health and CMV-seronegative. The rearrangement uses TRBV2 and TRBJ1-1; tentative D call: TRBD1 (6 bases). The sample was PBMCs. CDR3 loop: CASSVRGASTEAFF. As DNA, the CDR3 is TGTGCCAGCAGTGTTCGGGGGGCGAGCACTGAAGCTTTCTTT.